The present T cell receptor beta chain was sequenced within a study of T cell changes during pregnancy in multiple sclerosis. The assay was immunoSEQ multiplex PCR, and TCRdb's table has in-frame clones only and misses some. The table shows tens of thousands of clones, with 85% to 95% occurring only once. The sequencing used peripheral blood, collected in the third trimester of pregnancy. This clonotype was sampled from a female donor in good health, enrolled as a control in a pregnancy study.

CDR3 loop: CASSSIQGAVNEQFF. In nucleotides, the CDR3 is TGCGCCAGCAGCTCAATACAGGGGGCGGTTAATGAGCAGTTCTTC. This chain links TRBV5-1 with TRBJ2-1, with 9 bases aligning to TRBD1. The V gene end was trimmed by 3 bases and the J gene end by 7 bases; junction bases not matched to a gene: 8. CDR1 SGHRS and CDR2 YFSETQ come from the germline V gene. CDR3 length equals 15 residues. Full variable domain (rest looked up from reference TRBV5-1 and TRBJ2-1): KAGVTQTPRYLIKTRGQQVTLSCSPISGHRSVSWYQQTPGQGLQFLFEYFSETQRNKGNFPGRFSGRQFSNSRSEMNVSTLELGDSALYLCASSSIQGAVNEQFFGPGTRLTVL.